The 28 T cell receptor beta chains below all came from one sample that was sequenced in a study of blood T cells in healthy people across ages. Primers used in a second PCR of about 7 to 12 cycles were a sample-barcoded 5' primer and a J-beta primer mix. Each CDR3 protein is one row after TCRdb ran MiXCR on the 5' RACE reads. The sample has approximately 290,000 distinct CDR3 sequences, 25% to 30% seen once. Sample: blood. The receptor set was obtained from a woman in her sixties or seventies in good health.

The chain couples TRBV20-1 to TRBJ2-5; no clear D gene. The tail of the sequence fits TRBJ2-7 better, so the J call may be wrong. Germline CDR1 reads DFQATT; CDR2 reads SNEGSKA (reference sequence). This CDR3 spans 12 amino acids. Here the CDR3 DNA reads TGCAGTGCTAGCCCTAGTCCCTACGAGCAGTACTTC. Protein: CSASPSPYEQYF.

This clonotype was counted a few times. The V gene is TRBV5-1, the J gene TRBJ1-4; D not certain. Germline V gives CDR1 SGHRS, CDR2 YFSETQ. The length of the CDR3 is 14 residues. Trimming took 5 bases from V and 3 from J, leaving 11 bases between them. CDR3 loop: CASRMGGSNEKLFF. DNA for the CDR3: TGCGCCAGCAGAATGGGCGGATCTAATGAAAAACTGTTTTTT.

The V and J genes are TRBV7-2 and TRBJ2-4; 7 positions match TRBD2. Germline V lookup: CDR1 SGHTA, CDR2 FQGNSA. The CDR3 extends over 14 amino acids. Losses at the gene ends were 1 base for V and 8 bases for J; bases not matched to a gene: 5. The CDR3 DNA follows: TGTGCCAGCAGCTTAGGGGAGGGGCGGTACATTCAGTACTTC. Its protein product is CASSLGEGRYIQYF.

The chain carries TRBV4-1 and TRBJ1-5, with 7 positions matching TRBD1. Germline CDR1 reads MGHRA; CDR2 reads YSYEKL. The V and J ends lost 1 base and 7 bases, in that order; junction bases with no gene match: 10. The CDR3 consists of 16 residues. This CDR3 is CASSQGPDRVEQPQHF. CDR3 coding DNA: TGCGCCAGCAGCCAAGGCCCTGACAGGGTCGAACAGCCCCAGCATTTT.

The chain links TRBV7-9 to TRBJ2-2; D not certain. This CDR3 has 16 residues. From germline, CDR1 is SEHNR and CDR2 FQNEAQ (reference sequence). V was trimmed by 5 bases and J by 3 bases, leaving 16 bases between them. CDR3 region: CASSEMGSPYTGELFF. In DNA, the CDR3 is TGTGCCAGCAGCGAGATGGGGTCACCCTACACCGGGGAGCTGTTTTTT.

The rearrangement links TRBV6-1 to TRBJ2-7; D unresolved. V dropped 5 bases and J dropped 6 bases, with 14 bases sitting between them. Per the germline V gene, CDR1 is MNHNS and CDR2 is SASEGT. This CDR3 contains 13 residues. The CDR3 DNA reads as TGTGCCAGCAGTATGGACCCGGGCGGCGAGCAGTACTTC. The encoded protein is CASSMDPGGEQYF.

V and J are TRBV20-1 and TRBJ2-2, with 9 bases lining up with TRBD2. Germline V gives CDR1 DFQATT, CDR2 SNEGSKA (reference sequence). Trimming cost V 0 bases and J 3 bases; bases outside gene matches: 5. This CDR3 has 16 amino acids. The CDR3 here is CSARDALAGYTGELFF. CDR3 in DNA: TGCAGTGCTAGAGATGCCCTAGCGGGGTACACCGGGGAGCTGTTTTTT.

The chain combines TRBV29-1 with TRBJ2-7; D is uncertain. V was trimmed by 7 bases and J by 4 bases, leaving 11 bases between them. Germline CDR1 and CDR2: SQVTM and ANQGSEA. CDR3 length: 11 amino acids. The CDR3: CSADWGYEQYF. The DNA for the CDR3 is TGCAGCGCTGATTGGGGTTACGAGCAGTACTTC.

The V call is TRBV28, the J call TRBJ1-5, with D hard to call. The ends were cut back, 2 bases at V and 10 bases at J, with 12 bases in the middle. Germline V gives CDR1 MDHEN, CDR2 SYDVKM. The CDR3 covers 13 residues. CDR3 in amino acids: CASSLGGGLPQHF. The CDR3 DNA follows: TGTGCCAGCAGTTTAGGAGGTGGTTTACCCCAGCATTTT.

This clonotype was detected only a few times. The chain combines TRBV20-1 with TRBJ1-1; 7 bases match TRBD1. The CDR3 extends over 17 amino acids. V lost 6 bases, J lost 4 bases, and 20 bases stayed unmatched. Germline V CDR1 and CDR2: DFQATT, SNEGSKA (reference sequence). The CDR3 nucleotides are TGCAGTGCCCCGGACCCCAGGACAGGAGTGAAGGGCACTGAAGCTTTCTTT. The encoded protein is CSAPDPRTGVKGTEAFF.

The chain carries TRBV20-1 and TRBJ2-4; D remains unclear. The CDR3 runs 15 residues. Germline V lookup: CDR1 DFQATT, CDR2 SNEGSKA (reference sequence). Trimming removed 0 bases from V and 0 bases from J, with 9 bases in between. The CDR3 loop reads CSARDTSLAKNIQYF. The CDR3 bases are TGCAGTGCTAGAGATACAAGTCTAGCCAAAAACATTCAGTACTTC.

The chain joins TRBV29-1 to TRBJ1-5; 7 bases align to TRBD1. This CDR3 is built from 13 residues. Per the germline V gene, CDR1 is SQVTM and CDR2 is ANQGSEA. The V gene end was trimmed by 6 bases and the J gene end by 2 bases; junction bases not matched to a gene: 4. The CDR3: CSVTGEGNQPQHF. DNA for the CDR3: TGCAGCGTAACAGGGGAGGGCAATCAGCCCCAGCATTTT.

This clonotype was detected only a few times. This sequence joins TRBV7-2 and TRBJ2-7; 10 bases are a match to TRBD2. This CDR3 comprises 16 residues. CDR1 and CDR2 from the germline V gene are SGHTA and FQGNSA. V shed 3 bases, J shed 7 bases, and the junction held 12 bases outside the gene matches. CDR3 nucleotide sequence: TGTGCCAGCAGCTTTACTTCGACAGCGGGAGGGCAAGAGCAGTACTTC. It codes for CASSFTSTAGGQEQYF.

This chain uses TRBV3-1 with TRBJ2-5; maybe TRBD2 (6 bases). CDR1 LGHDT and CDR2 YNNKEL come from the germline V gene (reference sequence). The V end was cut by 4 bases, the J end by 3 bases, with 12 bases between. The CDR3 length is 14 residues. Written as DNA, the CDR3 is TGTGCCAGCAGCCGGGAAGGCGGGGAAGAGACCCAGTACTTC. Protein: CASSREGGEETQYF.

This chain uses TRBV20-1 with TRBJ2-5, with D possibly TRBD2 on 5 matching bases. Germline CDR1 is DFQATT and CDR2 is SNEGSKA (reference sequence). This CDR3 comprises 12 residues. Between the trimmed V and J ends, which lost 8 bases and 5 bases, there was a span of 15 bases. The CDR3 protein is CSTLGSVETQYF. The CDR3 DNA reads TGCAGTACCCTAGGGAGCGTCGAGACCCAGTACTTC.

This clonotype has a handful of counts. The genes are TRBV4-1 and TRBJ1-2, with TRBD1 identical over 9 bases. This CDR3 contains 14 residues. Trimming took 4 bases from V and 3 from J; bases not matched to a gene: 3. Germline V gene lookup returns CDR1 MGHRA and CDR2 YSYEKL. CDR3 amino acids: CASSPTGGDYGYTF. DNA for the CDR3: TGCGCCAGCAGCCCTACAGGGGGCGACTATGGCTACACCTTC.

The chain couples TRBV6-2 or TRBV6-3 to TRBJ2-6; D remains ambiguous. Trimming left V 2 bases short and J 0 bases short, with 14 bases between. The CDR3 is 18 residues long. Germline V gene lookup returns CDR1 MNHEY and CDR2 SVGEGT. The CDR3 sequence: CASSYLGRSISGANVLTF. In DNA, the CDR3 is TGTGCCAGCAGTTACCTTGGACGATCGATCTCTGGGGCCAACGTCCTGACTTTC.

This clonotype turned up a few times. V usage is TRBV28 and J usage is TRBJ2-7; 12 bases agree with TRBD2. The CDR3 loop spans 18 amino acids. The V and J ends lost 8 bases and 1 base, in that order; junction bases with no gene match: 15. Germline loops: CDR1 MDHEN, CDR2 SYDVKM. The CDR3 reads CASGGTSGPAGVSYEQYF. In nucleotides, the CDR3 is TGTGCCAGCGGAGGGACTAGCGGGCCCGCAGGGGTTTCCTACGAGCAGTACTTC.

With regard to this clonotype: An end of the junction does not agree with germline; a read error may underlie this. CDR3 amino acids: CASSDAFSAARDF. The CDR3 DNA is TGTGCCAGCAGTGATGCATTTTCGGCGGCGCGGGACTTC. V usage is TRBV2 and J usage is TRBJ2-4; maybe TRBD2 (5 bases). The CDR3 consists of 13 residues. The germline gives CDR1 SNHLY, CDR2 FYNNEI.

In regard to this clonotype: One base away lies a much larger clone, so this may be a sequencing read error. The chain is built from TRBV12-3 or TRBV12-4 and TRBJ2-5; D unresolved. This CDR3 has 15 residues. The chain's CDR3 is CAGRRGSSSGETQYF. The CDR3 nucleotides read TGTGCCGGCAGACGCGGATCAAGTAGTGGAGAGACCCAGTACTTC.

This clonotype was counted a few times. V gene TRBV28 combines with J gene TRBJ2-5, with 11 bases fitting TRBD1. With V trimmed by 5 bases and J by 5 bases, 10 bases remained unmatched. Germline values: CDR1 MDHEN, CDR2 SYDVKM. The CDR3 runs 16 residues. CDR3 in DNA: TGTGCCAGCAGTACTACTGGGACAGGGGGGAGGGAGACCCAGTACTTC. Translation gives CASSTTGTGGRETQYF.

This clonotype was counted only a few times. An end of the junction differs from the germline gene, which may be a read error. This chain joins TRBV7-2 and TRBJ2-4; D unclear. The CDR3 sequence is 13 residues long. Germline CDR1 and CDR2: SGHTA and FQGNSA. As DNA, the CDR3 is TGTGCCAGCAGAGAGGCGGCCAAAAACATTCAGTGCTTC. Its translation: CASREAAKNIQCF.

In its sample, this clonotype was seen a few times. A read error may be the cause here, since a much bigger clone is one base away. The rearrangement links TRBV12-3 or TRBV12-4 to TRBJ1-2; D might be TRBD1 (5 bases). The CDR3 covers 14 residues. This CDR3 reads CASSSSGAGSAGAF. The CDR3 bases are TGTGCCAGCAGTTCCTCCGGGGCAGGGTCCGCTGGGGCCTTC.

This clonotype was seen a few times. V is TRBV28 and J is TRBJ2-7; tentatively, D is TRBD1 (6 bases). The CDR3 is made up of 14 amino acids. The ends were cut back, 6 bases at V and 6 bases at J, with 18 bases in the middle. Germline assignment: CDR1 MDHEN and CDR2 SYDVKM. CDR3 sequence (DNA): TGTGCCAGCAGGTTGACAGGTAACCCCTTCGAGCAGTACTTC. Protein product: CASRLTGNPFEQYF.

The chain employs TRBV20-1 and TRBJ2-3, with TRBD2 as a possible D gene (5 bases). The germline V gene has CDR1 DFQATT and CDR2 SNEGSKA (reference sequence). This CDR3 is 12 amino acids long. Trimming took off 4 bases at V and 3 bases at J, with 8 bases between the two ends. The DNA of the CDR3 is TGCAGTGCTAACGAGGGTACAGATACGCAGTATTTT. Encoded protein: CSANEGTDTQYF.

This clonotype was found a few times. The chain employs TRBV2 and TRBJ2-3; D gene ambiguous. The CDR3 has 15 amino acids. V lost 1 base, J lost 0 bases, and 8 bases lay in between. Germline V gives CDR1 SNHLY, CDR2 FYNNEI. CDR3 nucleotide sequence: TGTGCCAGCAGTGAAGTGGTTGGAAGCACAGATACGCAGTATTTT. It yields the protein CASSEVVGSTDTQYF.

The chain combines TRBV20-1 with TRBJ1-1; 8 bases match TRBD1. The germline V gene encodes CDR1 DFQATT and CDR2 SNEGSKA (reference sequence). V lost 0 bases, J lost 0 bases, and 12 bases stayed unmatched. The CDR3 spans 18 residues. The CDR3 loop is CSARDERGQEGMNTEAFF. The CDR3 region has the DNA TGCAGTGCTAGAGATGAACGGGGACAGGAGGGTATGAACACTGAAGCTTTCTTT.

The gene calls are TRBV28 and TRBJ2-2; the match to TRBD1 covers 7 bases. V dropped 6 bases and J dropped 3; count of bases not matched to a gene: 10. From germline, CDR1 is MDHEN and CDR2 SYDVKM. There are 16 residues in the CDR3. The CDR3 DNA follows: TGTGCCAGCAGCTCGCCCGGGACAGATTACACCGGGGAGCTGTTTTTT. Its protein is CASSSPGTDYTGELFF.